This T cell receptor beta chain is drawn from a study of cytomegalovirus exposure and HLA in healthy donors. Findings and caveats of the study: The study flagged approximately 180 TCR beta chains as cytomegalovirus-associated.

Points on this clone: What it binds is unknown.

13 Jbeta primers and 60 Vbeta primers were used for the PCR. Source study methods: As a later analysis found, there were tens of millions of unique TCR beta chains, of which some 9.9 million were shared. TCRdb's table, derived via immunoSEQ multiplex PCR, lists solely in-frame clones and lacks some. That table supplies the V and J calls and clone size; D and trimming were determined from the DNA. Among 220,000 or so clones listed, almost 80% were seen once. CDR3 length: 15 amino acids. The V and J ends lost 7 bases and 10 bases respectively, with 23 bases between them. CDR1 and CDR2 from the germline V gene are SNHLY and FYNNEI.

This TCR came from a male donor in good health and CMV-seronegative. The source material was PBMCs. V and J are TRBV2 and TRBJ2-1; the D gene is possibly TRBD1 (6 bases). The CDR3 is CASTRTDPDLYEQFF. The CDR3 DNA follows: TGTGCCAGCACCAGGACAGACCCAGATTTATACGAGCAGTTCTTC.